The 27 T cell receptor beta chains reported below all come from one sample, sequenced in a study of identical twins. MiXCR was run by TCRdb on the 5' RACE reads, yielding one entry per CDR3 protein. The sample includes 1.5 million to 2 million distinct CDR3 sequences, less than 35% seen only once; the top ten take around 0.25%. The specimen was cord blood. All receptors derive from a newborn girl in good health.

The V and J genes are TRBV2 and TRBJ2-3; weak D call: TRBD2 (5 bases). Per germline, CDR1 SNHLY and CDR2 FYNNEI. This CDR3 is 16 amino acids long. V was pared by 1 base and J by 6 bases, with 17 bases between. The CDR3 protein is CASSEGRALGVDTQYF. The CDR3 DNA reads TGTGCCAGCAGTGAAGGGCGGGCCCTTGGGGTGGATACGCAGTATTTT.

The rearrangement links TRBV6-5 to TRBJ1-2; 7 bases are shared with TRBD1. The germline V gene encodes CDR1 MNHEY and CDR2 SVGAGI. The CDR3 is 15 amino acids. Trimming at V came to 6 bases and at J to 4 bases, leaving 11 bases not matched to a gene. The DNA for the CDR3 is TGTGCCAGCAGAATACAGGGGCGAGGGGGCTATGGCTACACCTTC. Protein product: CASRIQGRGGYGYTF.

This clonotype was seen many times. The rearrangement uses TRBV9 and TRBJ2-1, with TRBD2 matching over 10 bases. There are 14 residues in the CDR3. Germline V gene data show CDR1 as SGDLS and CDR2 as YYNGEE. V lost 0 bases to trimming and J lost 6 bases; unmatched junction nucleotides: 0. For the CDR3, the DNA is TGTGCCAGCAGCGTAGCTAGCGGGGGCAATGAGCAGTTCTTC. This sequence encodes CASSVASGGNEQFF.

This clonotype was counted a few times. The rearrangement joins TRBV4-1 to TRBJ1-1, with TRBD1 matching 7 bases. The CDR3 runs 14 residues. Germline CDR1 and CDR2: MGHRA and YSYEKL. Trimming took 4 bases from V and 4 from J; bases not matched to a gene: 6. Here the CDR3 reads CASSRVTGFTEAFF. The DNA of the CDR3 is TGCGCCAGCAGCCGCGTGACAGGGTTCACTGAAGCTTTCTTT.

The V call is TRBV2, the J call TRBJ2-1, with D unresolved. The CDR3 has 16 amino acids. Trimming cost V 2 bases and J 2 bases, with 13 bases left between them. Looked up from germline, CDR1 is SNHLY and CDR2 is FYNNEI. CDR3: CASSEQPRLPYNEQFF. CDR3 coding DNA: TGTGCCAGCAGTGAACAACCGAGACTCCCCTACAATGAGCAGTTCTTC.

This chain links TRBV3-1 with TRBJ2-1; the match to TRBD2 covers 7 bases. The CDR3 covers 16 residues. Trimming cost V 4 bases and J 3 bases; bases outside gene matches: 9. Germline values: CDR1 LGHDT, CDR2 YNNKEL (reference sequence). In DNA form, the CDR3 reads TGTGCCAGCAGCCTACTTACTAGCGAGCACTACAATGAGCAGTTCTTC. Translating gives CASSLLTSEHYNEQFF.

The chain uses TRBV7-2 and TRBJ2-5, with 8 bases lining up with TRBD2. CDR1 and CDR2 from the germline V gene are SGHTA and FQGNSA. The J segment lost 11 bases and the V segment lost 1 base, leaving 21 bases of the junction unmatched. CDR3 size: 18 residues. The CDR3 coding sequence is TGTGCCAGCAGCTTAGTGAGGGGAGCGGGAGCCACAAGTAGCGGGCAGTACTTC. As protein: CASSLVRGAGATSSGQYF.

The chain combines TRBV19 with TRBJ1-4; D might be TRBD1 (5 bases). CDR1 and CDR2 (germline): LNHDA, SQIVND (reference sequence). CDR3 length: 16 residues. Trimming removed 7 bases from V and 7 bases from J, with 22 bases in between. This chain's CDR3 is CASTSLWQGRTEKLFF. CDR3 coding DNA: TGTGCCAGTACCTCGCTGTGGCAGGGACGAACTGAAAAACTGTTTTTT.

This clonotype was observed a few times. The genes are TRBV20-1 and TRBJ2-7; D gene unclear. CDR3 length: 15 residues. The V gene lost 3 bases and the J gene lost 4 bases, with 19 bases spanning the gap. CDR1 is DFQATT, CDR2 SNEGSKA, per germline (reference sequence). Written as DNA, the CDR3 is TGCAGTGCTAGGCACCCCGGCAGAATGGTATACGAGCAGTACTTC. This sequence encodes CSARHPGRMVYEQYF.

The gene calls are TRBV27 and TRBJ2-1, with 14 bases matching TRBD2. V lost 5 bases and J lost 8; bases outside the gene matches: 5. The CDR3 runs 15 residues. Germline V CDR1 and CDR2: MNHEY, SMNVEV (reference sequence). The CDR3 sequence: CASSPRTSGRYEQFF. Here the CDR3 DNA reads TGTGCCAGCAGTCCCCGGACTAGCGGGAGGTATGAGCAGTTCTTC.

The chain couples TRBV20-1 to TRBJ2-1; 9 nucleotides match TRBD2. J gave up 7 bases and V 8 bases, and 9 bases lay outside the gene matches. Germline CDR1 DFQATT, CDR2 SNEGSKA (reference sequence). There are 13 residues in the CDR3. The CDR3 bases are TGCAGTCAAGCGGGAGGAGGTATAAATGAGCAGTTCTTC. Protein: CSQAGGGINEQFF.

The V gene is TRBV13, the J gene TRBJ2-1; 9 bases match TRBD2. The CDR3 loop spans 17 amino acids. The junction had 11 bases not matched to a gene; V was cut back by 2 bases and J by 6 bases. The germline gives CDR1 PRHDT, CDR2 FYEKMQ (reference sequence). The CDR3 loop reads CASSLIQREEVGNEQFF. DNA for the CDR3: TGTGCCAGCAGCTTAATCCAGCGGGAGGAGGTTGGCAATGAGCAGTTCTTC.

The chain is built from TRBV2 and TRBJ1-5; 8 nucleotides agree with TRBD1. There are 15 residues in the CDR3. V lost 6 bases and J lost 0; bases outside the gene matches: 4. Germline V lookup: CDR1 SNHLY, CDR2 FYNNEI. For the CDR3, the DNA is TGTGCCAGCAGGGACAGGGTTGTTAGCAATCAGCCCCAGCATTTT. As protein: CASRDRVVSNQPQHF.

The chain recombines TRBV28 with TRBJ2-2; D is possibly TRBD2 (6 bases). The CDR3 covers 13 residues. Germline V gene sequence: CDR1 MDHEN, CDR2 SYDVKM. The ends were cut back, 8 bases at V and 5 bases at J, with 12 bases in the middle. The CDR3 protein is CASGLTRTGELFF. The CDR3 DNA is TGTGCCAGCGGTCTGACTAGAACCGGGGAGCTGTTTTTT.

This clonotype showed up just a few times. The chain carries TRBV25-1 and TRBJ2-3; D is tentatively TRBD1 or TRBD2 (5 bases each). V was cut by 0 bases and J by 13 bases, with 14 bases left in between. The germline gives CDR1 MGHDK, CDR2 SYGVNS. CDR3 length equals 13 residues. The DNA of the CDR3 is TGTGCCAGCAGTGAATATCGGCAGGGAGTGGAGTATTTT. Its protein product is CASSEYRQGVEYF.

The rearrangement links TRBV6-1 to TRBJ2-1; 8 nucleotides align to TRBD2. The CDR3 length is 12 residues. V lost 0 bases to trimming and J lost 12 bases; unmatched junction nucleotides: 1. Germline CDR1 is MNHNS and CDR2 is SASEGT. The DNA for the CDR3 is TGTGCCAGCAGTGAAGCACTAGCGGCGCAGTTCTTC. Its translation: CASSEALAAQFF.

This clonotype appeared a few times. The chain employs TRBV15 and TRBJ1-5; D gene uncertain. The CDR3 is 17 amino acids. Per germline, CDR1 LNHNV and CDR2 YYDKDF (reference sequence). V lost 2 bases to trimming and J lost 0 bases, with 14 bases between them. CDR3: CATSRRGPDYSNQPQHF. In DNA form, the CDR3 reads TGTGCCACCAGCAGACGGGGTCCCGACTATAGCAATCAGCCCCAGCATTTT. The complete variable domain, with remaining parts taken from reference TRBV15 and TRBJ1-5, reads DAMVIQNPRYQVTQFGKPVTLSCSQTLNHNVMYWYQQKSSQAPKLLFHYYDKDFNNEADTPDNFQSRRPNTSFCFLDIRSPGLGDTAMYLCATSRRGPDYSNQPQHFGDGTRLSIL.

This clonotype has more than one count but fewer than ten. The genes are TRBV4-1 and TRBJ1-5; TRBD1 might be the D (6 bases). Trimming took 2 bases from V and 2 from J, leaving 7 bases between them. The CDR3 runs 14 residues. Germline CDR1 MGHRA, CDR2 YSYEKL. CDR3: CASSQYRGNQPQHF. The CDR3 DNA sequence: TGCGCCAGCAGCCAATACAGGGGCAATCAGCCCCAGCATTTT.

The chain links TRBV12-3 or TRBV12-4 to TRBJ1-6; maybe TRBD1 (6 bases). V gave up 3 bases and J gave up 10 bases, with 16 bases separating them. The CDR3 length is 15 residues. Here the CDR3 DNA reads TGTGCCAGCAGTTTCGCACAGGGTACTCACTCACCCCTCCACTTT. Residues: CASSFAQGTHSPLHF.

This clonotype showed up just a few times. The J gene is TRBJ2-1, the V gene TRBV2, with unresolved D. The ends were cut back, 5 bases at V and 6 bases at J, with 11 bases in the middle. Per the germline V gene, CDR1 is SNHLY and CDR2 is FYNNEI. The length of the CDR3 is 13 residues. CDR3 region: CASSYPGFNEQFF. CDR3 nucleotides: TGTGCCAGCAGTTATCCTGGGTTCAATGAGCAGTTCTTC.

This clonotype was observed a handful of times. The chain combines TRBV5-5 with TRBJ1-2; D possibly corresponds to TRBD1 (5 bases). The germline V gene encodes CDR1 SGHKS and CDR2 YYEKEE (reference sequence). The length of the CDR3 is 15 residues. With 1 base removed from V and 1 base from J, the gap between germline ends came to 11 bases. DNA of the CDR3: TGTGCCAGCAGCTTGACCGGGACGGTTAACTATGGCTACACCTTC. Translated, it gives CASSLTGTVNYGYTF.

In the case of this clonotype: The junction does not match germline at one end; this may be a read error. CDR3 amino acids: CASSLFMGYTETRYF. CDR3 bases: TGCGCCAGCAGCTTGTTCATGGGATATACAGAGACCCGGTACTTC. The V call is TRBV5-1, the J call TRBJ2-5; no firm D call. The CDR3 is 15 amino acids. From germline, CDR1 is SGHRS and CDR2 YFSETQ.

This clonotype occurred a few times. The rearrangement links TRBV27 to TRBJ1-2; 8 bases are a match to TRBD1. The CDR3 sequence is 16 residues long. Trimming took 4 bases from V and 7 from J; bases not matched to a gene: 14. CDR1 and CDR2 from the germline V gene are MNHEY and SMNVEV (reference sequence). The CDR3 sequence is CASSSPTRQGRGGYTF. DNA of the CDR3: TGTGCCAGCAGTTCCCCTACAAGACAGGGGAGGGGTGGCTACACCTTC.

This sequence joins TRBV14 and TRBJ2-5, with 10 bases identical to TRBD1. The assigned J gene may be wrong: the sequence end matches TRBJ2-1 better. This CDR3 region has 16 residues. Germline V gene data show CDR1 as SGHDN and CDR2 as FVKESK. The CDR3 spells CASSQRYRDRGNEQFF. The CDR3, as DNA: TGTGCCAGCAGCCAAAGATATCGGGACAGGGGAAATGAGCAGTTCTTC.

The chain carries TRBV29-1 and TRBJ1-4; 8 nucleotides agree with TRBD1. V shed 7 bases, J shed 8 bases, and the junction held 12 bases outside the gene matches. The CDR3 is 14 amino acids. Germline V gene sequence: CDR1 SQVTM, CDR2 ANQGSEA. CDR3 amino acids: CSAGGTGLREKLFF. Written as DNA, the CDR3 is TGCAGCGCAGGGGGGACAGGTTTAAGAGAAAAACTGTTTTTT.

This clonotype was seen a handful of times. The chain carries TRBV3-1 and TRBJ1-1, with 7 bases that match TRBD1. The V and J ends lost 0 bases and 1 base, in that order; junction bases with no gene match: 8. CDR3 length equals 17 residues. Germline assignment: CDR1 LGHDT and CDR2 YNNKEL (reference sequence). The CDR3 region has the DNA TGTGCCAGCAGCCAAGATCGGCAGGGGGTAGGGAACACTGAAGCTTTCTTT. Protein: CASSQDRQGVGNTEAFF.

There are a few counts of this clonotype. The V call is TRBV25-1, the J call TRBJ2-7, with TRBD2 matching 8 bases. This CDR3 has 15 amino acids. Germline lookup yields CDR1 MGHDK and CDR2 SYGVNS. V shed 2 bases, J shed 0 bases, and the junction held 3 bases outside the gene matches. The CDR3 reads CASSEGTSVSYEQYF. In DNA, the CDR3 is TGTGCCAGCAGTGAAGGGACTAGTGTCTCCTACGAGCAGTACTTC.